These 29 T cell receptor beta chains were sequenced from one sample in a study of blood T cell repertoires in COVID-19. This table comes from immunoSEQ multiplex PCR, and its TCRdb copy is limited to in-frame clones, with some not included. Of about 300,000 clones listed, approximately 90% are singletons. Sequencing input: PBMCs or T cells enriched from blood (not recorded which). The receptors derive from a man aged 25 to 45 who had recovered from COVID-19.

This clone was observed a few times. The CDR3 sequence: CASRLGSSNQPQHF. The CDR3 DNA reads TGTGCCAGCAGGCTAGGAAGTAGCAATCAGCCCCAGCATTTT. The chain couples TRBV7-2 to TRBJ1-5; D is uncertain. CDR1 is SGHTA, CDR2 FQGNSA, per germline. This CDR3 spans 14 amino acids. V was cut by 6 bases and J by 0 bases, with 9 bases left in between.

The CDR3 region is CASSSSRFLQEDIQYF. Written as DNA, the CDR3 is TGTGCCAGCAGCTCCTCCCGTTTCTTGCAGGAGGACATTCAGTACTTC. The chain is built from TRBV7-8 and TRBJ2-4, with a tentative D call TRBD2 (5 bases). The germline CDR1 and CDR2 sequences are SGHVS and FQNEAQ. The length of the CDR3 is 16 residues. The V and J ends lost 4 bases and 8 bases respectively, with 21 bases between them.

This chain uses TRBV12-5 with TRBJ2-7; tentatively, D is TRBD1 (6 bases). The V and J ends lost 4 bases and 1 base respectively, with 11 bases between them. From germline, CDR1 is LGHNT and CDR2 FRNRAP. CDR3 length equals 14 residues. CDR3 nucleotide sequence: TGTGCTAGTGGTTGGGGACACTCATCCTACGAGCAGTACTTC. Protein product: CASGWGHSSYEQYF. Full variable domain (remainder filled in from reference TRBV12-5 and TRBJ2-7): DARVTQTPRHKVTEMGQEVTMRCQPILGHNTVFWYRQTMMQGLELLAYFRNRAPLDDSGMPKDRFSAEMPDATLATLKIQPSEPRDSAVYFCASGWGHSSYEQYFGPGTRLTVT.

The chain uses TRBV30 and TRBJ2-7; 11 nucleotides match TRBD1. V lost 1 base and J lost 2; bases outside the gene matches: 7. CDR1 is GTSNPN and CDR2 is SVGIG in the germline V gene (reference sequence). The CDR3 extends over 16 amino acids. CDR3 sequence: CAWSGLRDRGTYEQYF. Here the CDR3 DNA reads TGTGCCTGGAGTGGGCTTCGGGACAGGGGGACCTACGAGCAGTACTTC.

CDR3 sequence reads: CASSPSRGQGDEKLFF. CDR3 nucleotides: TGTGCCAGCAGCCCCAGCCGCGGACAGGGAGATGAAAAACTGTTTTTT. V and J are TRBV7-9 and TRBJ1-4; 8 nucleotides align to TRBD1. Germline V gene sequence: CDR1 SEHNR, CDR2 FQNEAQ (reference sequence). Germline trimming cut 5 bases from V and 6 bases from J; bases unmatched to any gene: 11. There are 16 residues in the CDR3.

This clone was observed a handful of times. The rearrangement links TRBV6-5 to TRBJ1-1, with D tentatively TRBD1 (6 bases). Per germline, CDR1 MNHEY and CDR2 SVGAGI. V was cut by 6 bases and J by 11 bases, with 13 bases left in between. This CDR3 has 11 residues. CDR3 loop: CASSYREVAFF. The CDR3 nucleotides read TGTGCCAGCAGCTACAGGGAGGTTGCTTTCTTT.

This clone was counted once. The V and J genes are TRBV3-1 (or the pseudogene TRBV3-2) and TRBJ1-2, with D tentatively TRBD1 (5 bases). This CDR3 is built from 13 residues. V was shortened by 1 base and J by 8 bases, with 11 bases between the two germline ends. Germline V gene lookup returns CDR1 LGHDT and CDR2 YNNKEL (reference sequence). Here the CDR3 reads CASSQGTGRGYTF. CDR3 DNA: TGTGCCAGCAGCCAAGGCACAGGACGCGGCTACACCTTC.

This chain links TRBV7-8 with TRBJ1-5, with 7 bases lining up with TRBD1. Germline-derived CDR1 and CDR2 are SGHVS and FQNEAQ. V was pared by 0 bases and J by 4 bases, with 3 bases of the junction left unmatched. This CDR3 comprises 15 residues. The CDR3 region is CASSLARGLNQPQHF. In DNA form, the CDR3 reads TGTGCCAGCAGCTTAGCGAGGGGGCTAAATCAGCCCCAGCATTTT.

The V call is TRBV4-1, the J call TRBJ1-2; a weak D match, TRBD1 (5 bases). Trimming took 0 bases from V and 8 from J, leaving 16 bases between them. Per the germline V gene, CDR1 is MGHRA and CDR2 is YSYEKL. The CDR3 runs to 15 residues. The CDR3 sequence is CASSQDSGVRSGYTF. CDR3 DNA: TGCGCCAGCAGCCAAGATTCGGGGGTTCGGTCGGGCTACACCTTC.

This chain links TRBV2 with TRBJ2-7; possible D gene TRBD1, 6 bases. CDR1 is SNHLY, CDR2 FYNNEI, per germline. This CDR3 comprises 11 residues. Trimming took off 6 bases at V and 6 bases at J, with 9 bases between the two ends. The CDR3 nucleotides read TGTGCCAGCAGGGCAGGGGCCGAGCAGTACTTC. This encodes CASRAGAEQYF.

This clone turned up a few times. The V gene is TRBV4-2, the J gene TRBJ1-4, with 7 bases matching TRBD1. Trimming removed 4 bases from V and 5 bases from J; junction bases left unmatched: 10. This CDR3 is 16 amino acids long. Germline V gene sequence: CDR1 LGHNA, CDR2 YNFKEQ. The CDR3 loop reads CASSLTGFGGNEKLFF. Here the CDR3 DNA reads TGTGCCAGCAGCCTGACAGGGTTTGGTGGAAATGAAAAACTGTTTTTT.

The V call is TRBV7-2, the J call TRBJ2-3; D is ambiguous. V was clipped by 0 bases and J by 5 bases, with 9 bases between them. The CDR3 totals 14 residues. Germline assignment: CDR1 SGHTA and CDR2 FQGNSA. CDR3 protein: CASSLAPLLDTQYF. The CDR3 coding sequence is TGTGCCAGCAGCTTAGCTCCCCTCCTAGATACGCAGTATTTT.

The rearrangement uses TRBV5-1 and TRBJ2-1, with 14 nucleotides matching TRBD2. This CDR3 has 21 amino acids. Germline lookup yields CDR1 SGHRS and CDR2 YFSETQ. J was trimmed by 0 bases and V by 4 bases; bases with no gene match: 15. The CDR3: CASSIKDGTSGGLSSYNEQFF. CDR3 DNA sequence: TGCGCCAGCAGCATAAAGGATGGGACTAGCGGGGGATTGAGCTCCTACAATGAGCAGTTCTTC.

V usage is TRBV19 and J usage is TRBJ2-7; 7 nucleotides match TRBD2. The CDR3 is 13 amino acids. J lost 3 bases, V lost 4 bases, and 3 bases had no gene match. The germline CDR1 and CDR2 sequences are LNHDA and SQIVND (reference sequence). The chain's CDR3 is CASSRPGGYEQYF. The CDR3 DNA reads as TGTGCCAGTAGTAGACCGGGAGGCTACGAGCAGTACTTC.

The chain joins TRBV5-1 to TRBJ2-7; perhaps TRBD1 as D (6 bases). The ends were cut back, 2 bases at V and 1 base at J, with 10 bases in the middle. Looked up from germline, CDR1 is SGHRS and CDR2 is YFSETQ. The CDR3 runs to 14 residues. The DNA of the CDR3 is TGCGCCAGCAGCTTTCGGGACATTTCCTACGAGCAGTACTTC. Translation gives CASSFRDISYEQYF.

The gene calls are TRBV1 and TRBJ2-1; the listed D gene, TRBD2, was not tested against the DNA. TRBV1 is a known pseudogene. This CDR3 contains 14 residues. The CDR3 nucleotides are TGCACCAGCAGCCCCGACTCCCGGGATCATGAGCAGTTCTTC. This gives the protein CTSSPDSRDHEQFF.

The chain couples TRBV2 to TRBJ1-5; no definite D call. Per germline, CDR1 SNHLY and CDR2 FYNNEI. V was shortened by 3 bases and J by 4 bases, with 10 bases between the two germline ends. The CDR3 consists of 14 residues. CDR3 nucleotide sequence: TGTGCCAGCAGTGATGCCTCGGGGAATCAGCCCCAGCATTTT. It codes for CASSDASGNQPQHF.

The V call is TRBV12-3 or TRBV12-4, the J call TRBJ1-2; D is unclear. The CDR3 is 12 amino acids. Trimming took 1 base from V and 4 from J, leaving 4 bases between them. The CDR3 spells CASSLDTYGYTF. The CDR3 nucleotides read TGTGCCAGCAGTTTAGACACCTATGGCTACACCTTC.

The J gene is TRBJ2-7, the V gene TRBV18; D might be TRBD1 (5 bases). V dropped 4 bases and J dropped 0 bases, with 16 bases sitting between them. Germline values: CDR1 KGHSH, CDR2 LQKENI. This CDR3 contains 16 residues. The CDR3 spells CASSQSQGPSSYEQYF. The CDR3 coding sequence is TGTGCCAGCTCACAGAGTCAGGGCCCGAGCTCCTACGAGCAGTACTTC. Full variable domain (outside the CDR3, taken from reference TRBV18 and TRBJ2-7): NAGVMQNPRHLVRRRGQEARLRCSPMKGHSHVYWYRQLPEEGLKFMVYLQKENIIDESGMPKERFSAEFPKEGPSILRIQQVVRGDSAAYFCASSQSQGPSSYEQYFGPGTRLTVT.

V gene TRBV30 combines with J gene TRBJ2-3; 8 bases map to TRBD2. The CDR3 has 15 residues. The junction had 9 bases not matched to a gene; V was cut back by 2 bases and J by 5 bases. The germline V gene has CDR1 GTSNPN and CDR2 SVGIG (reference sequence). CDR3 sequence (DNA): TGTGCCTGGAGTTCTTCGGGAGGGCCTATAGATACGCAGTATTTT. It specifies CAWSSSGGPIDTQYF.

This clone was observed a single time. The rearrangement joins TRBV5-4 to TRBJ2-5; 10 bases fit TRBD1. Germline CDR1 reads SGHNT; CDR2 reads YYREEE (reference sequence). CDR3 length equals 16 residues. J gave up 4 bases and V 4 bases, and 10 bases lay outside the gene matches. CDR3 residues: CASSGRDRGRPETQYF. The CDR3 nucleotides are TGTGCCAGCAGCGGACGGGACAGGGGACGACCAGAGACCCAGTACTTC.

This clone was observed a single time. The chain combines TRBV5-6 with TRBJ1-2; 8 nucleotides match TRBD1. Looked up from germline, CDR1 is SGHDT and CDR2 is YYEEEE. The CDR3 is 14 residues long. After removal of 2 bases from V and 6 bases from J, the junction contained 6 bases not matched to a gene. CDR3 coding DNA: TGTGCCAGCAGCTTTTACGACAGGGGCAATGGCTACACCTTC. It specifies CASSFYDRGNGYTF.

The chain recombines TRBV4-2 with TRBJ2-1, with 12 bases lining up with TRBD2. The CDR3 spans 15 residues. With 4 bases clipped from V and 2 bases from J, the junction kept 0 bases outside the gene matches. Germline values: CDR1 LGHNA, CDR2 YNFKEQ. The CDR3 spells CASSRTSGAYNEQFF. The DNA for the CDR3 is TGTGCCAGCAGCCGGACTAGCGGGGCCTACAATGAGCAGTTCTTC.

The J gene is TRBJ2-3, the V gene TRBV7-6; TRBD2 matches 8 bases. CDR3 length: 17 amino acids. Trimming cost V 3 bases and J 4 bases; bases outside gene matches: 12. In germline, CDR1 is SGHVS, CDR2 FNYEAQ. The CDR3 loop reads CASSLALGGGWADTQYF. The CDR3 DNA reads as TGTGCCAGCAGCTTGGCCCTCGGCGGGGGGTGGGCAGATACGCAGTATTTT.

The chain is built from TRBV7-9 and TRBJ2-6, with 7 nucleotides matching TRBD1. V gave up 4 bases and J gave up 0 bases; unmatched junction bases: 12. The CDR3 has 19 amino acids. Germline V gene sequence: CDR1 SEHNR, CDR2 FQNEAQ (reference sequence). This CDR3 reads CASSSPPGQLTSGANVLTF. The CDR3 nucleotides read TGTGCCAGCAGCTCGCCTCCGGGACAGCTTACCTCTGGGGCCAACGTCCTGACTTTC. Filled out from reference TRBV7-9 and TRBJ2-6, the complete variable domain reads DTGVSQNPRHKITKRGQNVTFRCDPISEHNRLYWYRQTLGQGPEFLTYFQNEAQLEKSRLLSDRFSAERPKGSFSTLEIQRTEQGDSAMYLCASSSPPGQLTSGANVLTFGAGSRLTVL.

The chain uses TRBV30 and TRBJ2-2; 7 positions agree with TRBD2. J lost 2 bases, V lost 5 bases, and 5 bases had no gene match. There are 14 residues in the CDR3. Germline V gene data show CDR1 as GTSNPN and CDR2 as SVGIG (reference sequence). CDR3 DNA: TGTGCCTGGGCTAGCGGAGTAAACACCGGGGAGCTGTTTTTT. Translation: CAWASGVNTGELFF.

The CDR3 sequence is CASRQGSEQYF. In nucleotides, the CDR3 is TGTGCCAGCCGACAGGGCTCCGAGCAGTACTTC. The genes are TRBV2 and TRBJ2-7, with 7 nucleotides matching TRBD1. Losses at the gene ends were 8 bases for V and 6 bases for J; bases not matched to a gene: 4. The CDR3 covers 11 residues. CDR1 SNHLY and CDR2 FYNNEI come from the germline V gene.

V usage is TRBV9 and J usage is TRBJ2-2; D perhaps matches TRBD2 (6 bases). Between the trimmed V and J ends, which lost 0 bases and 6 bases, there was a span of 15 bases. From germline, CDR1 is SGDLS and CDR2 YYNGEE. The CDR3 is 16 amino acids. As DNA, the CDR3 is TGTGCCAGCAGCGTAGTTACCGGAGGGGCCTCCGGGGAGCTGTTTTTT. Translation gives CASSVVTGGASGELFF.

V gene TRBV5-1 combines with J gene TRBJ1-1; D remains unclear. The germline CDR1 and CDR2 sequences are SGHRS and YFSETQ. V was cut by 7 bases and J by 3 bases, with 10 bases left in between. This CDR3 is 12 amino acids long. This CDR3 is CASRRRDTEAFF. CDR3 bases: TGCGCCAGCCGACGGCGGGACACTGAAGCTTTCTTT. The full variable domain, completed using reference TRBV5-1 and TRBJ1-1, is KAGVTQTPRYLIKTRGQQVTLSCSPISGHRSVSWYQQTPGQGLQFLFEYFSETQRNKGNFPGRFSGRQFSNSRSEMNVSTLELGDSALYLCASRRRDTEAFFGQGTRLTVV.